These 14 T cell receptor beta chains were all obtained from the same sample, sequenced in a study of cytomegalovirus exposure and HLA in healthy donors. The PCR contained 60 Vbeta and 13 Jbeta primers. The repertoire was sequenced with immunoSEQ multiplex PCR; TCRdb's copy has only in-frame clones and lacks some. Its table lists some 130,000 clones. The material sequenced was PBMCs. These TCRs come from a woman between 40 and 50 years old in good health and CMV-seropositive.

The chain couples TRBV6-5 to TRBJ2-3, with TRBD1 matching 8 bases. The CDR3 loop spans 15 amino acids. Germline trimming cut 2 bases from V and 2 bases from J; bases unmatched to any gene: 3. CDR1 is MNHEY, CDR2 SVGAGI, per germline. Here the CDR3 DNA reads TGTGCCAGCAGTTACGGGACAGGAACCACAGATACGCAGTATTTT. Its translation is CASSYGTGTTDTQYF.

The rearrangement joins TRBV19 to TRBJ2-1; tentative D call: TRBD2 (7 bases). The germline V gene encodes CDR1 LNHDA and CDR2 SQIVND (reference sequence). The CDR3 is 16 amino acids. V was cut by 3 bases and J by 7 bases, with 19 bases left in between. The CDR3 sequence: CASSIGGGHRTNEQFF. The DNA of the CDR3 is TGTGCCAGTAGTATTGGGGGGGGGCACAGAACTAATGAGCAGTTCTTC.

The chain employs TRBV7-7 and TRBJ2-5, with 9 bases fitting TRBD2. There are 15 residues in the CDR3. Trimming cost V 5 bases and J 0 bases; bases outside gene matches: 4. Germline V CDR1 and CDR2: SSHAT, FNYEAQ (reference sequence). The CDR3 DNA reads TGTGCCAGCAGCCAAACTAGCGGGTACCAAGAGACCCAGTACTTC. Translated: CASSQTSGYQETQYF.

The chain employs TRBV28 and TRBJ2-7, with a weak D call TRBD2 (6 bases). The V and J ends lost 1 base and 3 bases respectively, with 10 bases between them. CDR3 length equals 14 residues. Germline CDR1 reads MDHEN; CDR2 reads SYDVKM. CDR3 nucleotide sequence: TGTGCCAGCAGTTTATACCCGACTAGCTACGAGCAGTACTTC. This gives the protein CASSLYPTSYEQYF. Using reference TRBV28 and TRBJ2-7 for the parts outside the CDR3, the full variable domain is DVKVTQSSRYLVKRTGEKVFLECVQDMDHENMFWYRQDPGLGLRLIYFSYDVKMKEKGDIPEGYSVSREKKERFSLILESASTNQTSMYLCASSLYPTSYEQYFGPGTRLTVT.

The chain joins TRBV28 to TRBJ2-2; TRBD1 aligns across 7 bases. V lost 3 bases to trimming and J lost 6 bases; unmatched junction nucleotides: 7. The V gene's germline CDR1 is MDHEN and CDR2 SYDVKM. The CDR3 runs to 15 residues. The CDR3 DNA sequence: TGTGCCAGCAGTTTTCACAGGGGTGGTGCCGGGGAGCTGTTTTTT. Its translation: CASSFHRGGAGELFF.

The chain joins TRBV7-3 to TRBJ1-1; TRBD1 agrees at 8 bases. V gave up 2 bases and J gave up 1 base; unmatched junction bases: 3. CDR3 length: 15 residues. Germline CDR1 reads SGHTA; CDR2 reads FQGTGA. The CDR3: CASSLSGTGNTEAFF. CDR3 nucleotide sequence: TGTGCCAGCAGCTTATCGGGGACAGGGAACACTGAAGCTTTCTTT.

V usage is TRBV5-1 and J usage is TRBJ2-1; the match to TRBD2 covers 7 bases. In germline, CDR1 is SGHRS, CDR2 YFSETQ. V lost 2 bases, J lost 4 bases, and 6 bases stayed unmatched. There are 15 residues in the CDR3. CDR3 loop: CASSFGGGPYNEQFF. The CDR3 DNA sequence: TGCGCCAGCAGCTTTGGGGGAGGGCCTTACAATGAGCAGTTCTTC.

The V gene is TRBV7-9, the J gene TRBJ1-2; no clear D. This CDR3 comprises 13 residues. V was trimmed by 5 bases and J by 4 bases, leaving 11 bases between them. Per the germline V gene, CDR1 is SEHNR and CDR2 is FQNEAQ (reference sequence). The CDR3 is CASSPGEPYGYTF. The CDR3 nucleotides are TGTGCCAGCAGCCCCGGGGAGCCCTATGGCTACACCTTC.

The gene calls are TRBV27 and TRBJ1-2; 7 bases map to TRBD1. This CDR3 spans 14 amino acids. Germline CDR1 is MNHEY and CDR2 is SMNVEV (reference sequence). With 0 bases clipped from V and 7 bases from J, the junction kept 5 bases outside the gene matches. CDR3 in amino acids: CASSLSGQPGGYTF. DNA of the CDR3: TGTGCCAGCAGTTTATCGGGACAGCCCGGTGGCTACACCTTC.

J is TRBJ1-5 and V is TRBV23-1; D ambiguous. TRBV23-1 is recorded as an ORF, its role being uncertain. Trimming left V 3 bases short and J 9 bases short, with 6 bases between. This CDR3 region has 11 residues. As DNA, the CDR3 is TGCGCCAGCAGTCAGCGCGGGCCCCAGCATTTT. Residues: CASSQRGPQHF.

The chain links TRBV27 to TRBJ2-7; 7 bases are shared with TRBD1. Germline lookup yields CDR1 MNHEY and CDR2 SMNVEV (reference sequence). The trim removed 3 bases at V and 4 bases at J, leaving 6 bases unmatched. The CDR3 is 14 amino acids. This CDR3 is CASSLGRGWYEQYF. CDR3 bases: TGTGCCAGCAGTTTGGGCAGGGGGTGGTACGAGCAGTACTTC.

V is TRBV11-1 and J is TRBJ2-2; 16 positions agree with TRBD2. J gave up 4 bases and V 6 bases, and 5 bases lay outside the gene matches. Looked up from germline, CDR1 is SGHAT and CDR2 is FQDESV (reference sequence). The length of the CDR3 is 17 residues. The chain's CDR3 is CASRSGLAGGPTGELFF. In DNA form, the CDR3 reads TGTGCCAGCAGATCGGGACTAGCGGGAGGGCCCACCGGGGAGCTGTTTTTT.

CDR3 in amino acids: CASGGKDEQYF. The CDR3 DNA sequence: TGTGCCAGTGGGGGGAAGGACGAGCAGTACTTC. The gene calls are TRBV18 and TRBJ2-7, with D maybe TRBD2 (6 bases). The germline CDR1 and CDR2 sequences are KGHSH and LQKENI. The V end lost 9 bases, the J end lost 5 bases, and 11 bases lay between the germline ends. This CDR3 comprises 11 residues.

The V call is TRBV10-2, the J call TRBJ2-7; no definite D call. Per germline, CDR1 WSHSY and CDR2 SAAADI. This CDR3 region has 12 residues. The germline V and J ends were trimmed by 8 bases and 3 bases, with 11 bases remaining between them. This CDR3 is CASQVVDYEQYF. As DNA, the CDR3 is TGCGCCAGCCAGGTCGTTGACTACGAGCAGTACTTC.